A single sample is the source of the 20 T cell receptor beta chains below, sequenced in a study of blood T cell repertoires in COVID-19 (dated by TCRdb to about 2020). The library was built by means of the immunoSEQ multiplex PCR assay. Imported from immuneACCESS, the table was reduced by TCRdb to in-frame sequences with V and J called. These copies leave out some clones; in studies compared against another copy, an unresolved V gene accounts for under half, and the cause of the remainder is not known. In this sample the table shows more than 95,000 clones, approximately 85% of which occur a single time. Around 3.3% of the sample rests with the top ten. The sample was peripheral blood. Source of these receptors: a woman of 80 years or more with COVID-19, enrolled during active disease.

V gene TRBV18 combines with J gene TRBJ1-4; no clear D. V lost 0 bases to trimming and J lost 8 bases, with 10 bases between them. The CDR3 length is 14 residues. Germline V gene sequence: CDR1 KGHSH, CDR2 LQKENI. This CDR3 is CASSPPGSREKLFF. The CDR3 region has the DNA TGTGCCAGCTCACCACCGGGCAGTCGGGAAAAACTGTTTTTT.

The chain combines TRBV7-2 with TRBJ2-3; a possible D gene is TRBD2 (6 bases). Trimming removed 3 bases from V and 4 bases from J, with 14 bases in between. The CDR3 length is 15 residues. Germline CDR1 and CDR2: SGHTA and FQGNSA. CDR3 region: CASSFRASAADTQYF. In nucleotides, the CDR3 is TGTGCCAGCAGCTTCCGGGCTAGCGCCGCAGATACGCAGTATTTT.

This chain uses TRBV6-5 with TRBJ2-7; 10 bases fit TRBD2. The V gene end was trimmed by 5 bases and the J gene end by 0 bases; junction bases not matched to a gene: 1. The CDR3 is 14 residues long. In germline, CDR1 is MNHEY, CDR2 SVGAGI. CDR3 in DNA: TGTGCCAGCAGTCCTAGCGGGAGCTCCTACGAGCAGTACTTC. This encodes CASSPSGSSYEQYF.

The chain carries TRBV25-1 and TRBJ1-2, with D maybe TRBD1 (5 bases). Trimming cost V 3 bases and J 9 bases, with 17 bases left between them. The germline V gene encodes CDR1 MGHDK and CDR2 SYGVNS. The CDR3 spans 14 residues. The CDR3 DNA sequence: TGTGCCAGCAGTGAGCAGGGTAGGGTTCAAAGCTACACCTTC. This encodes CASSEQGRVQSYTF.

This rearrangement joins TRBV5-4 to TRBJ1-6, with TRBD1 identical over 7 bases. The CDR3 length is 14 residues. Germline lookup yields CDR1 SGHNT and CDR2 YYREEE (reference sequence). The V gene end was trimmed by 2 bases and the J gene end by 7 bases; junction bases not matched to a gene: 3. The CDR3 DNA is TGTGCCAGCAGCTTCCCGGGACAGAATTCACCCCTCCACTTT. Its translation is CASSFPGQNSPLHF.

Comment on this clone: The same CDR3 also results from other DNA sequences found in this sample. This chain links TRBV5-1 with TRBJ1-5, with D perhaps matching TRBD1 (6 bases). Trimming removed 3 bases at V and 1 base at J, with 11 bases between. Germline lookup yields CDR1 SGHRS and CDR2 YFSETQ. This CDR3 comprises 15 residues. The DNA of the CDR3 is TGCGCCAGCAGCTCTGAGGGGGGGAGCAATCAGCCCCAGCATTTT. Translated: CASSSEGGSNQPQHF.

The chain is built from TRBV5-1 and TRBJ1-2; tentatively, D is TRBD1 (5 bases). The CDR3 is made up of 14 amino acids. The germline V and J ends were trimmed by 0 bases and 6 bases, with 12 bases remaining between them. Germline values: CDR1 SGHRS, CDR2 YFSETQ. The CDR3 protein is CASSLEPGVNGYTF. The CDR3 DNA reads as TGCGCCAGCAGCTTGGAGCCGGGGGTTAATGGCTACACCTTC.

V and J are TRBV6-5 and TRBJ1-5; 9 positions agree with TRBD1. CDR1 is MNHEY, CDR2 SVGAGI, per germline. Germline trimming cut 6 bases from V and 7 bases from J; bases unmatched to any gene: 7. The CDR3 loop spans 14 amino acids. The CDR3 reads CASSPQGAQQPQHF. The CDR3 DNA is TGTGCCAGCAGCCCACAGGGGGCCCAACAGCCCCAGCATTTT.

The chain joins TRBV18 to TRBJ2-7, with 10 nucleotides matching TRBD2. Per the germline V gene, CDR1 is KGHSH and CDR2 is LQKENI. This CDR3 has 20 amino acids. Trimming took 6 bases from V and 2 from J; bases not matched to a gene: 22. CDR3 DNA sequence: TGTGCCAGCTCCCCGCGGGGTGGAGCGGGAGGGCCCGGTAGTGCCTACGAGCAGTACTTC. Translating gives CASSPRGGAGGPGSAYEQYF.

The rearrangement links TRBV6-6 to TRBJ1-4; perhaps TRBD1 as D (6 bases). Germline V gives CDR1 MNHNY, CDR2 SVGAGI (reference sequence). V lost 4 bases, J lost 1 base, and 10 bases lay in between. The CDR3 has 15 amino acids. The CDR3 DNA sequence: TGTGCCAGCAGTTCCGCACAGGGAACTAATGAAAAACTGTTTTTT. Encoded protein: CASSSAQGTNEKLFF.

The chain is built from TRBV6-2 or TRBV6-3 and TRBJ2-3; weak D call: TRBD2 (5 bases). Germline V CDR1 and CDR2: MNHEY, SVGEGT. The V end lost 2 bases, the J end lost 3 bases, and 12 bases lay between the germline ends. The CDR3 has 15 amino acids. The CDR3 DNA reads TGTGCCAGCAGTTACGGCGCGGGCCGTACAGATACGCAGTATTTT. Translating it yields CASSYGAGRTDTQYF.

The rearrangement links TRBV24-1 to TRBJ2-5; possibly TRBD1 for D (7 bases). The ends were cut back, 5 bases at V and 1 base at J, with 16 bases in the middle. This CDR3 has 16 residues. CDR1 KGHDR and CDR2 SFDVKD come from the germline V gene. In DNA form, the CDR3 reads TGTGCCACCAGTGCCGGGTCAGGGGGACTCCAAGAGACCCAGTACTTC. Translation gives CATSAGSGGLQETQYF.

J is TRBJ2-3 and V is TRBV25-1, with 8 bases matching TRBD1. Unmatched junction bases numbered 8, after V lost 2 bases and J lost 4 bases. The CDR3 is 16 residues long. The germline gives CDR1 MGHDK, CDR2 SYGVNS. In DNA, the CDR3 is TGTGCCAGCAGTGAAGGACGGACAGGGAGATCAGATACGCAGTATTTT. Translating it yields CASSEGRTGRSDTQYF.

The CDR3 is CASSTTSRGETQYF. The DNA for the CDR3 is TGTGCCAGCAGTACGACTAGCCGGGGGGAGACCCAGTACTTC. This chain joins TRBV6-5 and TRBJ2-5; 7 bases map to TRBD2. This CDR3 has 14 residues. Looked up from germline, CDR1 is MNHEY and CDR2 is SVGAGI. V lost 5 bases and J lost 5; bases outside the gene matches: 8.

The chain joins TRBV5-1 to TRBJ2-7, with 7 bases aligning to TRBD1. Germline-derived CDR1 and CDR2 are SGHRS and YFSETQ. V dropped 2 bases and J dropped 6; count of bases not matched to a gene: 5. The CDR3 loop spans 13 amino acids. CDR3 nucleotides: TGCGCCAGCAGCTTCCAGACAGGGCGCGAGCAGTACTTC. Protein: CASSFQTGREQYF.

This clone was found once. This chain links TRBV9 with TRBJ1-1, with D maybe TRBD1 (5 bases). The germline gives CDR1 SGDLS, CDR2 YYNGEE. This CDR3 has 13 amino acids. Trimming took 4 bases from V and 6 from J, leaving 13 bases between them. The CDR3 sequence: CASSPRQFAEAFF. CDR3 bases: TGTGCCAGCAGCCCCCGACAGTTCGCTGAAGCTTTCTTT.

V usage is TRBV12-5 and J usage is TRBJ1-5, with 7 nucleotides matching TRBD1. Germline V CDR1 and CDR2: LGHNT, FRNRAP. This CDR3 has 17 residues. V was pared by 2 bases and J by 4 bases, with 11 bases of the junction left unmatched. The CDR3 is CASGLPNRGIFNQPQHF. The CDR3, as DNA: TGTGCTAGTGGTTTGCCCAACAGGGGTATCTTTAATCAGCCCCAGCATTTT.

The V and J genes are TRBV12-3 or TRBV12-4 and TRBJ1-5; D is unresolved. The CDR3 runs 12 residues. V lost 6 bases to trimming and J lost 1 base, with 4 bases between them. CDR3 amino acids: CASSRSNQPQHF. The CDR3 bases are TGTGCCAGCAGCAGGAGCAATCAGCCCCAGCATTTT.

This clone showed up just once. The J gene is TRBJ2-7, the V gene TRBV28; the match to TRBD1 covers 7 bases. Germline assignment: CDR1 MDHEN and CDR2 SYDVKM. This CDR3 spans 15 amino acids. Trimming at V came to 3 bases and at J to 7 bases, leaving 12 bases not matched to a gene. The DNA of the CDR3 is TGTGCCAGCAGTTTCGACAGGGCACCTTCGCGGGAGCAGTACTTC. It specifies CASSFDRAPSREQYF.

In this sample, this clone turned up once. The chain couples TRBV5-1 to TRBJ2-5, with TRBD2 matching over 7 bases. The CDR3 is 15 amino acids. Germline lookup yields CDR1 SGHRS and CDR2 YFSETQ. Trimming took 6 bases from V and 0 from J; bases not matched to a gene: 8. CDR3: CASTRRGGYQETQYF. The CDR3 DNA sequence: TGCGCCAGCACCCGACGCGGGGGATACCAAGAGACCCAGTACTTC.